The 10 T cell receptor beta chains reported below all come from one sample, sequenced in a study of regulatory T cells in long-lasting Graves disease. Investigators prepared the TCR beta libraries by applying iRepertoire HTBI primers and Arm-PCR of CDR3 regions. In TCRdb, the multiplex PCR reads were re-called with MiXCR into one record per CDR3 protein. The sample includes about 560,000 distinct CDR3 sequences, about 16% seen only once; the top ten take about 11%. The sample's time point: newly diagnosed GD, antithyroid drugs for less than 3 months. RNA from PBMCs was the source of the TCR library. In addition, the sample was reused for a study of T cells in Graves' hyperthyroidism and ophthalmopathy.

This material consisted of peripheral blood mononuclear cells (PBMCs), taken at new diagnosis, from a patient treated with antithyroid drugs. All receptors come from a man aged 18-30 years with Graves disease.

Note on this clonotype: A much larger clone differs from this one at a single base, so this may be a read error. Since the CDR3 does not end with the conserved phenylalanine or tryptophan, this likely comes from a read error. The CDR3 spells CASSHRDYPYNEQFL. CDR3 coding DNA: TGTGCCAGCAGTCACCGGGACTACCCTTACAATGAGCAGTTCCTC. This rearrangement joins TRBV6-1 to TRBJ2-1; the match to TRBD2 covers 7 bases. This CDR3 has 15 amino acids. Germline assignment: CDR1 MNHNS and CDR2 SASEGT. V shed 5 bases and J 4 bases; nucleotides not matched to a gene: 8.

This chain joins TRBV5-1 and TRBJ2-3, with D hard to call. V was cut by 7 bases and J by 7 bases, with 19 bases left in between. CDR3 size: 14 residues. Germline CDR1 is SGHRS and CDR2 is YFSETQ. CDR3 DNA sequence: TGCGCCAGCTTTCCAGGTAGAACCGCGTATACGCAGTATTTT. It specifies CASFPGRTAYTQYF.

The rearrangement links TRBV2 to TRBJ2-3, with 7 bases fitting TRBD1. Unmatched junction bases numbered 5, after V lost 7 bases and J lost 4 bases. The CDR3 is 13 residues long. CDR1 is SNHLY and CDR2 is FYNNEI in the germline V gene. Here the CDR3 reads CASTTGRADTQYF. The CDR3 nucleotides are TGTGCCAGCACGACAGGGCGCGCAGATACGCAGTATTTT.

V and J are TRBV5-1 and TRBJ2-3; weak D call: TRBD1 (6 bases). The CDR3 loop spans 15 amino acids. Trimming cost V 3 bases and J 3 bases, with 14 bases left between them. Per the germline V gene, CDR1 is SGHRS and CDR2 is YFSETQ. CDR3 residues: CASSSTGKRTDTQYF. Here the CDR3 DNA reads TGCGCCAGCAGCTCAACAGGGAAGAGGACAGATACGCAGTATTTT.

Details on this clonotype: One junction end disagrees with the germline gene, perhaps due to a read error. The V call is TRBV2, the J call TRBJ2-7; 7 bases align to TRBD1. The CDR3 is made up of 15 amino acids. Germline-derived CDR1 and CDR2 are SNHLY and FYNNEI. The CDR3 DNA follows: TGTGCCAGCAGTGGATTAGGAGACAGGGCCAACGAGAAGTACTTC. Translated, it gives CASSGLGDRANEKYF.

In its sample, this clonotype was seen many times. The J gene is TRBJ1-2, the V gene TRBV12-3 or TRBV12-4; 8 nucleotides match TRBD1. V shed 5 bases, J shed 6 bases, and the junction held 11 bases outside the gene matches. The CDR3 spans 15 residues. CDR3 amino acids: CASSQSGAGGHGYTF. As DNA, the CDR3 is TGTGCCAGCAGTCAGTCCGGGGCAGGGGGCCATGGCTACACCTTC.

Many counts were recorded for this clonotype. V is TRBV7-9 and J is TRBJ2-7, with D tentatively TRBD1 (6 bases). The length of the CDR3 is 18 residues. Germline V gives CDR1 SEHNR, CDR2 FQNEAQ (reference sequence). Between the trimmed V and J ends, which lost 2 bases and 0 bases, there was a span of 20 bases. The CDR3, as DNA: TGTGCCAGCAGCTTATCGAATAAAGCGACAGGCAGCTCCTACGAGCAGTACTTC. It encodes CASSLSNKATGSSYEQYF. The variable domain in full, completed from reference TRBV7-9 and TRBJ2-7, reads DTGVSQNPRHKITKRGQNVTFRCDPISEHNRLYWYRQTLGQGPEFLTYFQNEAQLEKSRLLSDRFSAERPKGSFSTLEIQRTEQGDSAMYLCASSLSNKATGSSYEQYFGPGTRLTVT.

This clonotype showed up just a few times. The chain is built from TRBV27 and TRBJ1-2; 12 nucleotides agree with TRBD1. Trimming removed 5 bases from V and 7 bases from J; junction bases left unmatched: 5. Looked up from germline, CDR1 is MNHEY and CDR2 is SMNVEV (reference sequence). The CDR3 contains 14 residues. CDR3 sequence (DNA): TGTGCCAGCAGTAATATGGGACAGGGGGCTGGCTACACCTTC. The encoded protein is CASSNMGQGAGYTF.

Ten or more counts support this clonotype. J is TRBJ2-7 and V is TRBV5-1; 11 bases map to TRBD1. The junction had 5 bases not matched to a gene; V was cut back by 4 bases and J by 5 bases. The CDR3 loop spans 14 amino acids. CDR1 and CDR2 from the germline V gene are SGHRS and YFSETQ. The CDR3 DNA follows: TGCGCCAGCAGCGGGGGACAGGGGGTTAACGAGCAGTACTTC. It specifies CASSGGQGVNEQYF.

The sample holds many counts of this clonotype. The rearrangement uses TRBV5-1 and TRBJ2-2; no clear D. The CDR3 runs to 16 residues. Germline CDR1 SGHRS, CDR2 YFSETQ. V gave up 1 base and J gave up 6 bases, with 16 bases separating them. CDR3 protein: CASSLWLLVASGELFF. The CDR3 DNA reads as TGCGCCAGCAGCTTGTGGCTATTGGTAGCCTCCGGGGAGCTGTTTTTT. Using reference TRBV5-1 and TRBJ2-2 for the parts outside the CDR3, the full variable domain is KAGVTQTPRYLIKTRGQQVTLSCSPISGHRSVSWYQQTPGQGLQFLFEYFSETQRNKGNFPGRFSGRQFSNSRSEMNVSTLELGDSALYLCASSLWLLVASGELFFGEGSRLTVL.